The entry below gives a single TCR beta chain sequence along with its context. CDR1 is SQVTM, CDR2 ANQGSEA, per germline. The CDR3 consists of 14 residues. The J segment lost 0 bases and the V segment lost 4 bases, leaving 1 base of the junction unmatched. Time point meaning: newly diagnosed GD, antithyroid drugs for less than 3 months. There was RNA extracted from PBMCs, and the TCR library was made from it. These data belong to a study of regulatory T cells in long-lasting Graves disease. With iRepertoire HTBI primers and Arm-PCR of CDR3 regions, TCR beta libraries were built. TCRdb fed the multiplex PCR reads into MiXCR, producing one record per CDR3 protein. The repertoire holds approximately 480,000 distinct CDR3 sequences, with roughly 16% as singletons. These data were also filed under a second study, of T cells in Graves' hyperthyroidism and ophthalmopathy.

The rearrangement links TRBV29-1 to TRBJ2-4; TRBD1 agrees at 9 bases. This sample comprised peripheral blood mononuclear cells (PBMCs), obtained at new diagnosis, from a patient treated with antithyroid drugs. The receptor comes from a man in his forties with Graves disease. The CDR3 bases are TGCAGCGTTGGGGACAGGGCAGCCAAAAACATTCAGTACTTC. It encodes CSVGDRAAKNIQYF.